The rows below give T cell receptor beta chains drawn from one sample of a study of shared T cell receptors in the human thymus. Sequenced by immunoSEQ multiplex PCR; TCRdb stores in-frame clones only, minus some. The sample has roughly 660,000 clones, around nine tenths seen once. In addition, the sample was reused for a study of human thymus T cells.

The specimen sequenced was thymocytes. The receptors shown here come from a boy under two years old with a congenital heart defect. Both conserved end residues are part of each CDR3. Each record gives: D gene, J gene, CDR3 length, clone size, V gene, CDR3 protein, CDR3 DNA. The D gene is left open where the match is weak. The size entry is marked missing in some rows and otherwise reads once, few, many or a size class.

d_call: TRBD1; j_call: TRBJ1-2; cdr3_length: 14; clone_size: NA; v_call: TRBV28; cdr3_aa: CASSFSDRGNGYTF; cdr3_nt: TGTGCCAGCAGTTTTTCCGACAGGGGTAATGGCTACACCTTC
d_call: TRBD1; j_call: TRBJ2-5; cdr3_length: 16; clone_size: NA; v_call: TRBV7-9; cdr3_aa: CASSVGTGGREETQYF; cdr3_nt: TGTGCCAGCAGCGTTGGGACAGGGGGGCGGGAAGAGACCCAGTACTTC
d_call: TRBD1; j_call: TRBJ2-5; cdr3_length: 15; clone_size: NA; v_call: TRBV19; cdr3_aa: CASSPDRGPQETQYF; cdr3_nt: TGTGCCAGTAGCCCCGACAGGGGCCCCCAAGAGACCCAGTACTTC
d_call: TRBD1; j_call: TRBJ2-2; cdr3_length: 17; clone_size: once; v_call: TRBV5-4; cdr3_aa: CASSSLTGTGNTGELFF; cdr3_nt: TGTGCCAGCAGCTCCTTGACCGGGACAGGGAACACCGGGGAGCTGTTTTTT
d_call: NA; j_call: TRBJ2-7; cdr3_length: 14; clone_size: NA; v_call: TRBV7-2; cdr3_aa: CASSSLDSPYEQYF; cdr3_nt: TGTGCCAGCAGCAGCCTGGACAGCCCCTACGAGCAGTACTTC
d_call: TRBD1; j_call: TRBJ1-1; cdr3_length: 15; clone_size: NA; v_call: TRBV11-3; cdr3_aa: CASSLGGTGATEAFF; cdr3_nt: TGTGCCAGCAGCTTAGGAGGGACAGGGGCCACTGAAGCTTTCTTT
d_call: TRBD1; j_call: TRBJ2-7; cdr3_length: 15; clone_size: NA; v_call: TRBV6-1; cdr3_aa: CASSDGTGNLHEQYF; cdr3_nt: TGTGCCAGCAGTGACGGGACAGGGAACCTCCACGAGCAGTACTTC
d_call: NA; j_call: TRBJ2-1; cdr3_length: 15; clone_size: NA; v_call: TRBV7-8; cdr3_aa: CASSFAAAGVHEQFF; cdr3_nt: TGTGCCAGCAGCTTCGCCGCGGCAGGGGTCCATGAGCAGTTCTTC
d_call: TRBD1; j_call: TRBJ2-1; cdr3_length: 15; clone_size: NA; v_call: TRBV28; cdr3_aa: CASSLNRGEYNEQFF; cdr3_nt: TGTGCCAGCAGTTTAAACAGGGGGGAGTACAATGAGCAGTTCTTC
d_call: NA; j_call: TRBJ1-5; cdr3_length: 14; clone_size: NA; v_call: TRBV27; cdr3_aa: CASSGLKGNQPQHF; cdr3_nt: TGTGCCAGCTCGGGGTTGAAGGGCAATCAGCCCCAGCATTTT
d_call: NA; j_call: TRBJ1-4; cdr3_length: 15; clone_size: NA; v_call: TRBV4-2; cdr3_aa: CASSQGRGLNEKLFF; cdr3_nt: TGTGCCAGCAGCCAAGGGCGGGGGCTGAATGAAAAACTGTTTTTT
d_call: NA; j_call: TRBJ2-7; cdr3_length: 13; clone_size: once; v_call: TRBV5-1; cdr3_aa: CASRTDPYYEQYF; cdr3_nt: TGCGCCAGCAGAACAGACCCCTACTACGAGCAGTACTTC
d_call: NA; j_call: TRBJ1-1; cdr3_length: 15; clone_size: NA; v_call: TRBV5-1; cdr3_aa: CASSLARQGNTEAFF; cdr3_nt: TGCGCCAGCAGCTTGGCCAGGCAGGGCAACACTGAAGCTTTCTTT
d_call: TRBD1; j_call: TRBJ2-7; cdr3_length: 13; clone_size: NA; v_call: TRBV28; cdr3_aa: CASKTGDPGEQYF; cdr3_nt: TGTGCCAGCAAGACAGGGGACCCGGGCGAGCAGTACTTC
d_call: TRBD2; j_call: TRBJ2-7; cdr3_length: 15; clone_size: NA; v_call: TRBV5-1; cdr3_aa: CASSLSTRERDEQYF; cdr3_nt: TGCGCCAGCAGCCTATCCACGCGGGAGCGGGACGAGCAGTACTTC
d_call: TRBD1; j_call: TRBJ2-5; cdr3_length: 13; clone_size: NA; v_call: TRBV7-6; cdr3_aa: CASSLGQGETQYF; cdr3_nt: TGTGCCAGCAGCCTCGGACAGGGAGAGACCCAGTACTTC
d_call: NA; j_call: TRBJ1-4; cdr3_length: 9; clone_size: NA; v_call: TRBV25-1; cdr3_aa: CFPPEKLFF; cdr3_nt: TGTTTCCCTCCTGAAAAACTGTTTTTT
d_call: NA; j_call: TRBJ2-5; cdr3_length: 13; clone_size: NA; v_call: TRBV6-1; cdr3_aa: CASSADSQETQYF; cdr3_nt: TGTGCCAGCAGTGCGGACAGTCAAGAGACCCAGTACTTC
d_call: NA; j_call: TRBJ1-2; cdr3_length: 14; clone_size: NA; v_call: TRBV7-9; cdr3_aa: CASSYDRPNYGYTF; cdr3_nt: TGTGCCAGCAGTTACGACAGACCTAACTATGGCTACACCTTC
d_call: TRBD2; j_call: TRBJ2-7; cdr3_length: 17; clone_size: NA; v_call: TRBV15; cdr3_aa: CATSREWGAGDPYEQYF; cdr3_nt: TGTGCCACCAGCAGAGAGTGGGGAGCGGGAGACCCCTACGAGCAGTACTTC
d_call: TRBD1; j_call: TRBJ2-1; cdr3_length: 15; clone_size: NA; v_call: TRBV5-3; cdr3_aa: CARSRPTGSYNEQFF; cdr3_nt: TGTGCCAGAAGCCGACCGACAGGGTCCTACAATGAGCAGTTCTTC
d_call: NA; j_call: TRBJ2-5; cdr3_length: 17; clone_size: NA; v_call: TRBV19; cdr3_aa: CASSPLPYTGRGETQYF; cdr3_nt: TGTGCCAGTAGTCCCCTACCCTATACAGGGAGAGGGGAGACCCAGTACTTC
d_call: NA; j_call: TRBJ1-2; cdr3_length: 16; clone_size: NA; v_call: TRBV5-6; cdr3_aa: CASSPVGGRLNYGYTF; cdr3_nt: TGTGCCAGCAGCCCCGTCGGCGGGAGATTAAACTATGGCTACACCTTC
d_call: TRBD2; j_call: TRBJ2-2; cdr3_length: 18; clone_size: NA; v_call: TRBV10-3; cdr3_aa: CAIYKFGLAGANTGELFF; cdr3_nt: TGTGCCATCTACAAATTTGGTTTAGCGGGAGCGAACACCGGGGAGCTGTTTTTT
d_call: TRBD2; j_call: TRBJ2-1; cdr3_length: 19; clone_size: NA; v_call: TRBV4-3; cdr3_aa: CASSQDWLAGYFSYNEQFF; cdr3_nt: TGCGCCAGCAGCCAAGATTGGCTAGCGGGTTATTTCTCCTACAATGAGCAGTTCTTC
d_call: TRBD1; j_call: TRBJ2-1; cdr3_length: 16; clone_size: NA; v_call: TRBV11-3; cdr3_aa: CASGFSGTGGKNEQFF; cdr3_nt: TGTGCCAGCGGATTCTCCGGGACAGGGGGAAAAAATGAGCAGTTCTTC
d_call: TRBD2; j_call: TRBJ2-2; cdr3_length: 17; clone_size: NA; v_call: TRBV28; cdr3_aa: CASSLTPTSGSTGELFF; cdr3_nt: TGTGCCAGCAGTTTAACCCCGACTAGCGGGAGCACCGGGGAGCTGTTTTTT
d_call: TRBD1; j_call: TRBJ2-7; cdr3_length: 15; clone_size: NA; v_call: TRBV27; cdr3_aa: CASREGQGNPYEQYF; cdr3_nt: TGTGCCAGCAGGGAGGGACAGGGGAACCCCTACGAGCAGTACTTC
d_call: NA; j_call: TRBJ2-5; cdr3_length: 14; clone_size: NA; v_call: TRBV19; cdr3_aa: CASSIAGAEETQYF; cdr3_nt: TGTGCCAGTAGTATAGCGGGAGCGGAGGAGACCCAGTACTTC
d_call: NA; j_call: TRBJ1-5; cdr3_length: 16; clone_size: NA; v_call: TRBV6-5; cdr3_aa: CASSYSRGAGNQPQHF; cdr3_nt: TGTGCCAGCAGTTACTCCAGGGGCGCAGGCAATCAGCCCCAGCATTTT
d_call: NA; j_call: TRBJ2-7; cdr3_length: 15; clone_size: NA; v_call: TRBV19; cdr3_aa: CASTSRWGANYEQYF; cdr3_nt: TGTGCCAGTACGTCGAGATGGGGAGCGAACTACGAGCAGTACTTC
d_call: TRBD1; j_call: TRBJ2-5; cdr3_length: 14; clone_size: once; v_call: TRBV6-6; cdr3_aa: CASSSGQEQETQYF; cdr3_nt: TGTGCCAGCAGTTCCGGACAGGAGCAAGAGACCCAGTACTTC